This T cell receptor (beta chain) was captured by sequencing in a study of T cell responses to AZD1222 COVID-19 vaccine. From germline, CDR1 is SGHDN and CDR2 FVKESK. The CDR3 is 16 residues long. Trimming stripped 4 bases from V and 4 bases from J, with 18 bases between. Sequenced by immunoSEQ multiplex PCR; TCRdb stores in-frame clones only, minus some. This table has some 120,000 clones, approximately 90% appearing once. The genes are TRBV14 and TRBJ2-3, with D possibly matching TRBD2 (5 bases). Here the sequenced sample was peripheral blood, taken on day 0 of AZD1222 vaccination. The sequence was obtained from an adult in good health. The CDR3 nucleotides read TGTGCCAGCAGCCCTAGGCGGTCCCCGGGATCAGATACGCAGTATTTT. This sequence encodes CASSPRRSPGSDTQYF.